A selection of T cell receptor beta chains follows, all from one sample in a study of spatial heterogeneity in lung cancer. TCRdb called the 5' RACE reads again in MiXCR, with one record for every CDR3 protein. The sample includes nearly 95,000 distinct CDR3 sequences, around 19% seen only once; the top ten take 21%. Sequencing used PBMCs, obtained at follow-up. Every receptor here comes from a male donor with early-stage non-small cell lung cancer. Both conserved end residues are part of each CDR3. The order of the fields is V gene, clone size, CDR3 protein. The size entry is marked missing in some rows and otherwise reads once, few, many or a size class.

TRBV10-1 . CASSVGKPGLPTDTQYF
TRBV5-4 few CASSPRGYTQYF
TRBV20-1 . CSALVQGIADTQYF
TRBV18 many CASSLTGQGASNSGNTIYF
TRBV20-1 many CSARDQGTVNTEAFF
TRBV5-1 . CASSLAYSGRPDTQYF
TRBV24-1 few CATSDSRQGGNTIYF
TRBV3-1 . CASSQYDRGAYGYTF
TRBV7-8 many CASSLSSVGRPQHF
TRBV27 . CASKLAGLNTGELFF
TRBV7-9 many CASSLAFPSLKLFF
TRBV7-9 . CASSVTNYGYTF
TRBV20-1 few CSAPQRGRTEAFF
TRBV29-1 . CSGGDWREEDTQYF
TRBV5-1 . CASSPANTGELFF
TRBV2 . CASTPDKAKNIQYF
TRBV20-1 once CSDNRDTDTQYF
TRBV12-3/TRBV12-4 once CASTSGQGAWNEQFF
TRBV4-1 . CASSQEGFGELFF
TRBV6-1 . CASRELAGLNEKLFF
TRBV24-1 few CATSDPGTDYTGELFF
TRBV12-3/TRBV12-4 . CASSGPNEKLFF
TRBV6-1 many CASSGTYRGLNTGELFF
TRBV19 few CASKDGTANTGELFF
TRBV6-5 many CASSYSTTSGELFF
TRBV6-5 . CASRPGQNNSPLHF